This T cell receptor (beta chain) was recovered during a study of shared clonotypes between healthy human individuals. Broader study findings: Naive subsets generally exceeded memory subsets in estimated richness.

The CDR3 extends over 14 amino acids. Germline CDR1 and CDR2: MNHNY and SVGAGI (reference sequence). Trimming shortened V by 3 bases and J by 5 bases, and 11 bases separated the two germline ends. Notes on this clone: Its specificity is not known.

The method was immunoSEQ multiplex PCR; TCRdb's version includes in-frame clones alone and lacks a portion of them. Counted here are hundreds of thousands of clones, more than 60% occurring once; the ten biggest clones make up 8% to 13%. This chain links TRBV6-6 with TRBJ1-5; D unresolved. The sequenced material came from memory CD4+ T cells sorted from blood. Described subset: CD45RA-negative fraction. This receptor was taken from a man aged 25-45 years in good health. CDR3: CASSYRLRDQPQHF. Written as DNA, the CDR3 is TGTGCCAGCAGTTATCGCCTGAGGGATCAGCCCCAGCATTTT.